The clone carrying this TCR beta chain was observed a single time. Profiled with immunoSEQ multiplex PCR; TCRdb holds only in-frame clones, not every one. Here the sample spans about 41,000 clones, roughly nine tenths being singletons. V shed 8 bases, J shed 7 bases, and the junction held 11 bases outside the gene matches. The CDR3 length is 14 residues. CDR1 and CDR2 (germline): MDHEN, SYDVKM. The data stem from a study of T cell changes during pregnancy in multiple sclerosis. The rearrangement uses TRBV28 and TRBJ2-1; 7 positions match TRBD1. The receptor was isolated from a female donor with multiple sclerosis, enrolled in a pregnancy study. The sample consisted of CD4+ T cells from peripheral blood mononuclear cells, taken in the first trimester of pregnancy. The CDR3 nucleotides read TGTGCCAGCCGTGCAGGGGGTGGCAGAAATGAGCAGTTCTTC. Protein sequence: CASRAGGGRNEQFF. The entire variable domain, with the rest obtained from reference TRBV28 and TRBJ2-1, is as follows: DVKVTQSSRYLVKRTGEKVFLECVQDMDHENMFWYRQDPGLGLRLIYFSYDVKMKEKGDIPEGYSVSREKKERFSLILESASTNQTSMYLCASRAGGGRNEQFFGPGTRLTVL.